These 5 T cell receptor beta chains originate from one sample sequenced in a study of T cells in localized non-small cell lung cancer. Sequenced by immunoSEQ multiplex PCR; TCRdb stores in-frame clones only, minus some. The sample yields 3,000 to 5,000 clones, 25% to 30% seen once. This specimen was lung tumor tissue, taken before any cancer treatment. These TCRs come from a man between 40 and 69 years old with stage II lung adenocarcinoma.

This chain connects TRBV19 to TRBJ1-5; TRBD1 agrees at 7 bases. Trimming cost V 6 bases and J 3 bases; bases outside gene matches: 5. CDR3 size: 14 residues. CDR1 and CDR2 (germline): LNHDA, SQIVND (reference sequence). CDR3 nucleotides: TGTGCCAGTAGCCACAGGGGCCCCAATCAGCCCCAGCATTTT. This encodes CASSHRGPNQPQHF.

This clone was observed a handful of times. The rearrangement links TRBV4-1 to TRBJ1-6; TRBD1 matches 9 bases. With 1 base clipped from V and 7 bases from J, the junction kept 2 bases outside the gene matches. The CDR3 totals 15 residues. Per germline, CDR1 MGHRA and CDR2 YSYEKL. This chain's CDR3 is CASSQVGQGNSPLHF. The CDR3 coding sequence is TGCGCCAGCAGCCAAGTGGGACAGGGCAATTCACCCCTCCACTTT.

This clone was detected a few times. The CDR3 DNA follows: TGTGCCAGCAGCAAACCCGGATCGCCAGGGGGAATTGAAGCTTTCTTT. Its translation: CASSKPGSPGGIEAFF. The chain is built from TRBV6-8 and TRBJ1-1, with TRBD1 identical over 7 bases. The length of the CDR3 is 16 residues. Trimming cost V 6 bases and J 7 bases; bases outside gene matches: 17. Germline lookup yields CDR1 MNHGY and CDR2 SAAAGT.

The rearrangement uses TRBV14 and TRBJ2-7; TRBD1 matches 10 bases. CDR1 is SGHDN and CDR2 is FVKESK in the germline V gene. This CDR3 contains 14 residues. V was clipped by 5 bases and J by 6 bases; unmatched bases: 7. In DNA, the CDR3 is TGTGCCAGCAGCACAAGGGGACAGGGGAGCGAGCAGTACGTC. Translation: CASSTRGQGSEQYV.

The V and J genes are TRBV6-7 and TRBJ2-1, with 15 bases that match TRBD2. TRBV6-7 is recorded as an ORF, its role being uncertain. There are 19 residues in the CDR3. Trimming at V came to 0 bases and at J to 8 bases, leaving 11 bases not matched to a gene. CDR3 sequence: CASSYSTRRTSGGAHEQFF. CDR3 DNA sequence: TGTGCCAGCAGTTACTCAACCCGGAGGACTAGCGGGGGGGCTCATGAGCAGTTCTTC.